This TCR beta chain emerged from a study of shared clonotypes between healthy human individuals. V was trimmed by 6 bases and J by 5 bases, leaving 16 bases between them. The CDR3 covers 14 residues. Germline loops: CDR1 MGHDK, CDR2 SYGVNS. Study results and limitations: Non-shared clonotypes were found to have lower generation probabilities than the clonotypes that were shared by all four of the sorted-subset donors.

The protocol was immunoSEQ multiplex PCR, while the TCRdb copy is restricted to in-frame clones and leaves out a portion. Among a few million clones, around nine tenths were seen once, and the ten largest hold 0.14%. Remarks on this clone: Its antigen is not known.

The sample taken for sequencing was naive CD4+ T cells sorted from blood. Documented subset: CD45RA+ positively selected. J is TRBJ2-5 and V is TRBV25-1; D possibly corresponds to TRBD2 (5 bases). The sequence derives from a young man in good health. The CDR3 is CASSPPASWETQYF. Written as DNA, the CDR3 is TGTGCCAGCAGCCCCCCGGCTAGCTGGGAGACCCAGTACTTC.